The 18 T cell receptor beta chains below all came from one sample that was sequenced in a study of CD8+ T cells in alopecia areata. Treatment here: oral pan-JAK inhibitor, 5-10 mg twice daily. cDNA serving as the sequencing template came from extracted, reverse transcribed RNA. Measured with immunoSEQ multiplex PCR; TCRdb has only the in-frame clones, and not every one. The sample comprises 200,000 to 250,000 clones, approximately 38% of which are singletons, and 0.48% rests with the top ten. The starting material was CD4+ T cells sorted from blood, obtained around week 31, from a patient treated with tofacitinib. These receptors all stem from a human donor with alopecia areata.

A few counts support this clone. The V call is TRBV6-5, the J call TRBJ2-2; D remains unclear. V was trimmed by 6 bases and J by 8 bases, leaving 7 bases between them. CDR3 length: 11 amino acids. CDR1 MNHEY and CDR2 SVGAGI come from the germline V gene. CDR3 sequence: CASSVRGELFF. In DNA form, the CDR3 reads TGTGCCAGCAGCGTCCGGGGGGAGCTGTTTTTT.

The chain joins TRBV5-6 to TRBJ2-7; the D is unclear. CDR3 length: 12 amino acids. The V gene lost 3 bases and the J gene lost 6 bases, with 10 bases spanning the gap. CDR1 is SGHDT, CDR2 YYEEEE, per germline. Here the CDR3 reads CASSYGIREQYF. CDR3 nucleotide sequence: TGTGCCAGCAGCTATGGTATCCGCGAGCAGTACTTC.

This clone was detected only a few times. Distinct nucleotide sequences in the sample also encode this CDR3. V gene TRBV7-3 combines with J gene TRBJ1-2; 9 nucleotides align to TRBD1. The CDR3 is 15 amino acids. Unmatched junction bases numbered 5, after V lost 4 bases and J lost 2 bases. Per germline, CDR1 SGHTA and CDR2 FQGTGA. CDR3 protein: CASSSTGTGNYGYTF. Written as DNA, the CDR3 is TGTGCCAGCAGCTCCACAGGGACAGGGAACTATGGCTACACCTTC.

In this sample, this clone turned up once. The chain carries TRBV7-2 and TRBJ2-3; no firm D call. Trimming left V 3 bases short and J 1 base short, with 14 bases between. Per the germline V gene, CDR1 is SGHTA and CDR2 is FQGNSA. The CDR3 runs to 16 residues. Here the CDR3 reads CASSFRAGPGTDTQYF. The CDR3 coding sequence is TGTGCCAGCAGCTTCCGTGCTGGGCCGGGCACAGATACGCAGTATTTT.

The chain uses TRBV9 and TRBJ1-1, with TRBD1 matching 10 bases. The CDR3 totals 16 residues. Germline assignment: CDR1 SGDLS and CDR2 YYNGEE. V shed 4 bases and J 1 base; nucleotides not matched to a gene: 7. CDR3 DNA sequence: TGTGCCAGCAGCCCCCGACAGGGGGCTTCGAACACTGAAGCTTTCTTT. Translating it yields CASSPRQGASNTEAFF.

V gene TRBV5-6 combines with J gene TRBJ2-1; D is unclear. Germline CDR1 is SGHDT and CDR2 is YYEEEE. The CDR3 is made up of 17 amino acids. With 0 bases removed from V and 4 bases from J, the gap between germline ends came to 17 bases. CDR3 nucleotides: TGTGCCAGCAGCTTGGGATCCGGGCCGCTTGGTTACAATGAGCAGTTCTTC. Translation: CASSLGSGPLGYNEQFF.

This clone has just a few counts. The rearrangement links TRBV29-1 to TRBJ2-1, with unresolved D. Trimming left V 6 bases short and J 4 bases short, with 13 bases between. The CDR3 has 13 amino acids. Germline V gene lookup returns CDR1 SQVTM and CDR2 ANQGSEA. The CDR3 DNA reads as TGCAGCGTGTCACAGCGTTTATACAATGAGCAGTTCTTC. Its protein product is CSVSQRLYNEQFF.

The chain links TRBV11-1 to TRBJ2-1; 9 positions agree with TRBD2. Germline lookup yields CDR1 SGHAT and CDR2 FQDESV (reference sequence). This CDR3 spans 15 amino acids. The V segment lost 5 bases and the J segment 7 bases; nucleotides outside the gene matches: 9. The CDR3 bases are TGTGCCAGCAGCCGCTTACTAGCGGGTAGAAATGAGCAGTTCTTC. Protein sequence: CASSRLLAGRNEQFF.

The CDR3 reads CSVGDRPNYGYTF. CDR3 nucleotide sequence: TGCAGCGTTGGGGACAGACCTAACTATGGCTACACCTTC. The genes are TRBV29-1 and TRBJ1-2; 7 bases align to TRBD1. The junction had 2 bases not matched to a gene; V was cut back by 4 bases and J by 0 bases. The germline gives CDR1 SQVTM, CDR2 ANQGSEA. The length of the CDR3 is 13 residues. Based on the CDR3 plus reference TRBV29-1 and TRBJ1-2, the full variable domain is SAVISQKPSRDICQRGTSLTIQCQVDSQVTMMFWYRQQPGQSLTLIATANQGSEATYESGFVIDKFPISRPNLTFSTLTVSNMSPEDSSIYLCSVGDRPNYGYTFGSGTRLTVV.

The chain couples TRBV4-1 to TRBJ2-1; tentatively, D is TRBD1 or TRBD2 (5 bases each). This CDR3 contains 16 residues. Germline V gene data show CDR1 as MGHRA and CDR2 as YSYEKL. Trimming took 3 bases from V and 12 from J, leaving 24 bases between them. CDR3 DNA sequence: TGCGCCAGCAGCCATCCCCTATCGGGACGGGCAAGGTGGCAGTTCTTC. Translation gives CASSHPLSGRARWQFF.

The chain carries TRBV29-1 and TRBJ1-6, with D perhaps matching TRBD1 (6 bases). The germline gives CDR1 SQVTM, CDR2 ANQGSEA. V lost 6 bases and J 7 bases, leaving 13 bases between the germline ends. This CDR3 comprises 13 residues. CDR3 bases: TGCAGCGTGGGGGAGGGGGACAATTCACCCCTCCACTTT. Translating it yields CSVGEGDNSPLHF.

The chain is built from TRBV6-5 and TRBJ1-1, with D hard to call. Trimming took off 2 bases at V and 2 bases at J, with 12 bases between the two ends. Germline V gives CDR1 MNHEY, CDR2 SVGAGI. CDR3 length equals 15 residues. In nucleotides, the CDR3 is TGTGCCAGCAGTTACAATGGGCAGACCAACACTGAAGCTTTCTTT. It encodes CASSYNGQTNTEAFF.

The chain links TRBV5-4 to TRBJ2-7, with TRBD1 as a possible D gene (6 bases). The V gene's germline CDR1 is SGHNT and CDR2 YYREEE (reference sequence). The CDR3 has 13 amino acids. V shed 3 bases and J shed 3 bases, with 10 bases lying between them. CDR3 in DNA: TGTGCCAGCAGCTCTGAGACAGGCTACGAGCAGTACTTC. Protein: CASSSETGYEQYF. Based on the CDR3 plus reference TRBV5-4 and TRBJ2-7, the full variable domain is ETGVTQSPTHLIKTRGQQVTLRCSSQSGHNTVSWYQQALGQGPQFIFQYYREEENGRGNFPPRFSGLQFPNYSSELNVNALELDDSALYLCASSSETGYEQYFGPGTRLTVT.

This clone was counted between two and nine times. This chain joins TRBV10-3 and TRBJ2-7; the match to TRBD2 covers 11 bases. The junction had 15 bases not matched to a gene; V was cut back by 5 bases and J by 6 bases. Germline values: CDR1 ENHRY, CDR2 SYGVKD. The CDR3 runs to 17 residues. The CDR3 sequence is CAISRSPGLADGAEQYF. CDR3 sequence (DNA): TGTGCCATCAGTAGATCTCCGGGACTAGCGGATGGGGCCGAGCAGTACTTC.

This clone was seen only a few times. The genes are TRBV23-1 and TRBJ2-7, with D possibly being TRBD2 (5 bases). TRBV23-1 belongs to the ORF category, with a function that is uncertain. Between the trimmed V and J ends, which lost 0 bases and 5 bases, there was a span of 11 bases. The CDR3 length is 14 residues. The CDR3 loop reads CASSQSIRRHEQYF. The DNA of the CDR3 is TGCGCCAGCAGTCAATCGATCCGGAGGCACGAGCAGTACTTC.

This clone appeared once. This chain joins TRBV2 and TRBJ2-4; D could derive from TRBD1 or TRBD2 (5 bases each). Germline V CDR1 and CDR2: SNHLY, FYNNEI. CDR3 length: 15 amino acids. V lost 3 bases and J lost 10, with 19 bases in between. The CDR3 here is CASSDSGTTTGIQYF. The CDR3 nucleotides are TGTGCCAGCAGTGACTCCGGGACGACAACGGGTATTCAGTACTTC.

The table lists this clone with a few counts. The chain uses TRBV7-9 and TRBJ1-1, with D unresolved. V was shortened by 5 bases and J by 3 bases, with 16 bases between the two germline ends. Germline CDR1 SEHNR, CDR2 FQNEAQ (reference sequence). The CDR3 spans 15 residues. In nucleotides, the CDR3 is TGTGCCAGCAGCCCTTCTTTGGGCCGGGACACTGAAGCTTTCTTT. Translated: CASSPSLGRDTEAFF.

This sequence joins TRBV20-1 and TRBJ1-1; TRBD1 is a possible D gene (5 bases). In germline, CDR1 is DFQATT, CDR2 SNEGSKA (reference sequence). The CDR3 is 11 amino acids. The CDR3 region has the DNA TGCAGCGACAGCATGAACACTGAAGCTTTCTTT. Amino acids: CSDSMNTEAFF.